This entry lists 7 T cell receptor beta chains sequenced from one sample in a study of T cells in Graves' hyperthyroidism and ophthalmopathy. Amplification yielded TCR beta CDR3 regions, with RNA transcripts as the source. First-round RT-PCR of the TCR CDR3 relied on the HTBI primer set. TCRdb passed the multiplex PCR reads through MiXCR, listing each CDR3 protein once. The repertoire holds nearly 600,000 distinct CDR3 sequences, with approximately 13% as singletons. Sequenced sample: blood. The source is a woman aged 25-40 years with Graves' hyperthyroidism that later progressed to Graves' ophthalmopathy.

At least ten counts were recorded for this clonotype. V gene TRBV12-5 combines with J gene TRBJ2-1; D not certain. CDR3 length: 15 amino acids. Trimming pared 3 bases from V and 5 bases from J, leaving 14 bases between. Germline values: CDR1 LGHNT, CDR2 FRNRAP. The CDR3 region is CASGFSRLRNNEQFF. DNA of the CDR3: TGTGCTAGTGGTTTCTCTAGGCTGAGGAACAATGAGCAGTTCTTC.

This clonotype was recorded at least ten times. The chain uses TRBV25-1 and TRBJ2-1, with 8 bases aligning to TRBD2. CDR1 is MGHDK, CDR2 SYGVNS, per germline. The CDR3 loop spans 14 amino acids. V shed 8 bases and J 5 bases; nucleotides not matched to a gene: 8. The CDR3 protein is CASAKRETNNEQFF. The CDR3 DNA sequence: TGTGCCAGCGCCAAGCGGGAGACGAACAATGAGCAGTTCTTC.

This clonotype has at least ten counts. J is TRBJ2-1 and V is TRBV12-3 or TRBV12-4; the match to TRBD2 covers 10 bases. This CDR3 has 16 amino acids. V shed 0 bases and J 6 bases; nucleotides not matched to a gene: 5. CDR3 DNA: TGTGCCAGCAGTTTAGCAGGGACTAGCGCGTTCAATGAGCAGTTCTTC. This codes for CASSLAGTSAFNEQFF.

This clonotype showed up many times. The chain employs TRBV12-3 or TRBV12-4 and TRBJ2-5; possibly TRBD1 for D (6 bases). The germline V and J ends were trimmed by 4 bases and 4 bases, with 13 bases remaining between them. There are 14 residues in the CDR3. The CDR3 protein is CASSSSGQSETQYF. Here the CDR3 DNA reads TGTGCCAGCAGTTCCTCAGGACAGTCAGAGACCCAGTACTTC.

The chain couples TRBV7-8 to TRBJ2-3; D call uncertain. The germline CDR1 and CDR2 sequences are SGHVS and FQNEAQ. Trimming shortened V by 5 bases and J by 2 bases, and 20 bases separated the two germline ends. The CDR3 length is 17 residues. The CDR3 region has the DNA TGTGCCAGCAGCCGCGACCACAACCGAAAACTCACAGATACGCAGTATTTT. This encodes CASSRDHNRKLTDTQYF. The whole variable domain, filled in from reference TRBV7-8 and TRBJ2-3, reads GAGVSQSPRYKVAKRGQDVALRCDPISGHVSLFWYQQALGQGPEFLTYFQNEAQLDKSGLPSDRFFAERPEGSVSTLKIQRTQQEDSAVYLCASSRDHNRKLTDTQYFGPGTRLTVL.

The sample holds many counts of this clonotype. This chain connects TRBV29-1 to TRBJ2-5; D gene uncertain. This CDR3 contains 13 residues. Trimming pared 4 bases from V and 5 bases from J, leaving 14 bases between. Germline CDR1 SQVTM, CDR2 ANQGSEA. The CDR3 DNA sequence: TGCAGCGTTGGAATACTACTCGGGGAGACCCAGTACTTC. It encodes CSVGILLGETQYF. The complete variable domain, with remaining parts taken from reference TRBV29-1 and TRBJ2-5, reads SAVISQKPSRDICQRGTSLTIQCQVDSQVTMMFWYRQQPGQSLTLIATANQGSEATYESGFVIDKFPISRPNLTFSTLTVSNMSPEDSSIYLCSVGILLGETQYFGPGTRLLVL.

This clonotype appeared many times. The chain links TRBV2 to TRBJ1-3; D possibly corresponds to TRBD1 (5 bases). The germline V gene encodes CDR1 SNHLY and CDR2 FYNNEI. This CDR3 region has 13 residues. Trimming took 7 bases from V and 3 from J, leaving 10 bases between them. CDR3 loop: CASMRGVGNTIYF. CDR3 bases: TGTGCCAGCATGAGAGGGGTTGGAAACACCATATATTTT.